This section outlines one TCR beta chain sequence together with its context. Only one count was recorded for this clonotype. The antigen it binds to is not known. No base quality information exists; no much larger clone differs at one position. One read alone provides weak support. These data are taken from a study of identical twins (dated by TCRdb to 2016 to 2017). Notes on the research overall: To test whether fetal clonotypes persist, the study used deep sequencing on TCR alpha and beta repertoires from monozygotic twins, unrelated adults of various ages, and cord blood. To rule out contamination, the twin experiments were replicated at different times with different library preparation protocols.

What the authors observed across the whole study: Out-of-frame TCR alpha sequences shared between twins showed an excess of low generation-probability sequences compared with coincidental sharing between unrelated individuals. Excess twin sharing in beta out-of-frame sequences was weaker because fewer shared sequences lowered the signal-to-noise ratio. Conclusions relied on cross-sectional statistical analysis, since the same donors could not be followed over many years. Invariant T cells such as MAIT and iNKT could partly confound zero-insertion analyses, though diverse VJ usage argued against this for most clonotypes. Abundant cord blood beta clonotypes had fewer insertions, young adult naive repertoires showed a similar but weaker trend, and memory repertoires showed no such trend. In monozygotic twins, recombination models systematically underestimated out-of-frame TCR alpha sharing, but the models matched the sharing seen between unrelated individuals.

At the junction V is shortened by 5 bases and J by 4 bases, with 11 bases in between. From the cysteine up to the phenylalanine, the CDR3 has a length of 14 residues. Only the CDR3 DNA stays, 42 bases, in frame from base 1. From a lookup of the germline V gene (reference sequence), CDR1 and CDR2 are SEHNR and FQNEAQ. Only healthy Caucasian donors were included. The twin cohort comprised three pairs of female monozygotic twins, all aged about 18 to 30 years. Peripheral blood mononuclear cells were the source from which RNA for the TCR libraries was isolated. The library was prepared using 5' RACE. Sequencing instrument: Illumina HiSeq 2000. Template switching added a universal primer binding site, and the final cDNA carried a unique molecular identifier that allowed TCR cDNA molecules to be counted accurately. Specific primers in the conserved constant-segment region were used to synthesize first-strand cDNA for TCR alpha and beta chains. To control for contamination, every cDNA library carried two barcodes: a SMART-Mk sample barcode plus Illumina barcodes. Two successive PCR steps introduced TruSeq adapter sequences along with Illumina sample barcodes. The Illumina HiSeq platform was used with custom primers to sequence TCR alpha and beta cDNA libraries. As for the authors' bioinformatics: Raw reads were processed with MiGEC to extract unique molecular identifiers, and MiXCR was used to determine CDR3 positions. For each individual, recombination models were inferred using an EM algorithm with the repgenHMM and IGoR tools. The tcR package in R was used for shared clonotype analysis, with sharing normalized by the product of cloneset sizes. Out-of-frame nonproductive sequences were analyzed to study raw recombination free of thymic and clonal selection effects. The public sequencing data were trimmed at Q25 with fastp and processed into clonotypes with MiXCR by TCRdb, which kept only in-frame beta chains. CDR3 protein sequences are deduplicated, and each keeps its most common genes and DNA. TCRdb, not the authors, supplied the V and J calls. The sample data list roughly 750,000 distinct CDR3 sequences, and approximately 21% of these were observed just once. The ten largest account for 4.3% of the sample.

The sample also formed part of further work on T cells expressing NK-cell markers. Per that second paper: In sorted CD3+CD56+NKG2C+, CD3+CD56+NKG2C- and CD3+CD56-NKG2C+ T-cell subsets from eight donors, TCR beta-chain repertoires were profiled. Of the eight sequenced donors, seven were found to be HCMV-seropositive and one was found to be HCMV-seronegative. To restrict sorting to alphabetaTCR-expressing T cells, an anti-gammadeltaTCR antibody was added in several experiments. For roughly 6 donors, the dominant CD3+CD56+NKG2C+ clonotypes were among the top 10 CD8+ clonotypes and accounted for roughly 1.0-8% of CD8+ T cells. Those dominant clonotypes were again the most abundant among CD3+CD56-NKG2C+ cells in four donors, at roughly 25-60.1%. Whether the expanded NKG2C-expressing T cell clones were specific for HCMV antigens was left unclear. The eight sequenced donors were randomly selected healthy volunteers, three men and five women. To determine HCMV serostatus, a commercial ELISA kit was used to detect HCMV-specific IgG in serum. For about 6 donors, bulk peripheral blood T-cell repertoires were additionally sequenced from unsorted PBMC. MIGEC was used to demultiplex reads and group the reads by UMI, and MiTCR was used to assemble and quantify clonotypes. To exclude erroneous sequences, only TCR cDNA sequences supported by at least two reads were retained. The tcR package was used for downstream repertoire analysis, with clonotypes matched between fractions based on CDR3 nucleotide sequence plus V segment. VDJmatch was used to annotate antigen specificity against VDJdb, with one amino acid substitution in CDR3 permitted.

Sequencing input: PBMCs. This receptor chain uses TRBV7-9 and TRBJ2-2; perhaps TRBD2 is the D gene, with 5 bases matching. This TCR derives from a woman younger than 30 in good health. CDR3 sequence: CASSIIRGTGELFF. The nucleotide sequence is given as TGTGCCAGCAGCATTATCCGGGGCACCGGGGAGCTGTTTTTT.